The present T cell receptor (beta chain) was sequenced within a study of T cell responses to AZD1222 COVID-19 vaccine. Remarks on this clone: Antigen specificity is unknown.

CDR3 length: 16 residues. V gave up 9 bases and J gave up 4 bases; unmatched junction bases: 17. Germline CDR1 is LNHDA and CDR2 is SQIVND (reference sequence). Libraries were prepared by immunoSEQ multiplex PCR; TCRdb keeps only in-frame clonotypes and omits some of them. The sample lists over 150,000 clones; around 87% were seen once. Study-wide points: Spike regions recognized by vaccine-associated CD4 TCRs spanned the protein, led by 160-218 and 743-854. With two AZD1222 doses given, Spike-specific TCR breadth and depth both rose. Just a handful of people given AZD1222 tested seropositive at baseline.

The sample consisted of peripheral blood, taken on day 0 of AZD1222 vaccination. The receptor was derived from an adult in good health. V usage is TRBV19 and J usage is TRBJ1-2; 7 bases fit TRBD1. The CDR3 DNA reads TGTGCCAGCTTACCAGGGACAGCCCCAAGTACCTATGGCTACACCTTC. Amino acid sequence: CASLPGTAPSTYGYTF.